Detailed here is one T cell receptor beta chain. Its target is unknown. This CDR3 region has 13 residues. Trimming cost V 3 bases and J 5 bases, with 8 bases left between them. This entry is derived from a study of T cell responses to AZD1222 COVID-19 vaccine. Only in-frame clones appear in the TCRdb table, and some are missing; sequencing was by immunoSEQ multiplex PCR. In the table there are over 95,000 clones, approximately 90% of which are singletons. The study's findings and limits: It was only after the peak T cell response that any repertoires were sampled. Increased Spike-specific TCR breadth and depth were observed after two AZD1222 doses. Donors were chiefly white British, with a greater number of females, and clonal diversity was perhaps underestimated.

This TCR came from an adult in good health. The J gene is TRBJ1-5, the V gene TRBV12-3 or TRBV12-4; D perhaps matches TRBD1 (6 bases). The source was peripheral blood, collected on day 0 of AZD1222 vaccination. CDR3 residues: CASSFWTDQPQHF. The CDR3 DNA reads TGTGCCAGCAGTTTTTGGACAGATCAGCCCCAGCATTTT.